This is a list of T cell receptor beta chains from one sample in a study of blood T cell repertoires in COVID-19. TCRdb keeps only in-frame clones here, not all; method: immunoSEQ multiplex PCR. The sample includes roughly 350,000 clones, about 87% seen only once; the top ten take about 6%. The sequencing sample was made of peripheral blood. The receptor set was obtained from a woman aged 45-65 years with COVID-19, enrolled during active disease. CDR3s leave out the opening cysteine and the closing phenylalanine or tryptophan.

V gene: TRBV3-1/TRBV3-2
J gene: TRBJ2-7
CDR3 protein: ASSLTGTGPSEQY

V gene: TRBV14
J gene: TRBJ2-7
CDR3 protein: ASSQPGRGVSEQY

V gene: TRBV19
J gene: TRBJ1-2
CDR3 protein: ASTPDDRVGDYT

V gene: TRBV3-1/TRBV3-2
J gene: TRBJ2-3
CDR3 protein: ASNKPGVTDTQY

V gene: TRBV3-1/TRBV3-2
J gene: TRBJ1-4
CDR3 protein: ASSRDFNEKLF

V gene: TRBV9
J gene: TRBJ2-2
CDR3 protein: ASSAGTGGTGELF

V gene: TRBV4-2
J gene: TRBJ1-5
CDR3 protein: ASSQDLVQMSSNQPQH

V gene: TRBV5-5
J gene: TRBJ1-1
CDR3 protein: ASSLIAGLNTEAF

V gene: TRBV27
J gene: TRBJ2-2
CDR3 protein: ASSVGTGGRELF

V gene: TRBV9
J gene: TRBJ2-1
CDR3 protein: ASSPLAGSGNEQF

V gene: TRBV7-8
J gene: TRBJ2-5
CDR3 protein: ASSLAGRDQETQY

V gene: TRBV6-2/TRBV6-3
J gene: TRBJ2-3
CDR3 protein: ASSYSGQGASTDTQY

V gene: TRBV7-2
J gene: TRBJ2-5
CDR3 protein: ASSRSAEQQETQY

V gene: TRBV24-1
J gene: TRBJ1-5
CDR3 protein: ATSDSARDDNQPQH

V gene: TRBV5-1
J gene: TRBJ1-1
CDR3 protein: ASSLLFRDTEAF

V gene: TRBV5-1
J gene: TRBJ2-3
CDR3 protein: ASSPGAGGTDTQY

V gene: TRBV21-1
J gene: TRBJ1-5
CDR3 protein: ASSKGLAGPQH

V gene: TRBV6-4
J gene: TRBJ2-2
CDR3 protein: ASSDSTENTGELF

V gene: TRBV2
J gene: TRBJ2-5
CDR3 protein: ASSEFPTQGTQY

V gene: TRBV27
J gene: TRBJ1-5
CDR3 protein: ASSFQGGNQPQH

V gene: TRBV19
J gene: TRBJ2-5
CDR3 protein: ASSIDPYSQETQY

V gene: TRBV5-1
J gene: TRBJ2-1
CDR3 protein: ASSLGAEGGGYNEQF

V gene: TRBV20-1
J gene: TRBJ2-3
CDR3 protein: SAGGGDTQY

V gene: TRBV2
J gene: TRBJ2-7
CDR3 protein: ASSEGDILAYEQY

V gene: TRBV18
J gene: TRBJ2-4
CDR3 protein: ASSPPSGRLKNIQY

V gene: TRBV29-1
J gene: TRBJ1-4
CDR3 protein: SVFRWRQLNEKLF

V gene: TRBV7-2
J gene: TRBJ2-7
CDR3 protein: ASSLESSGRASSEQY

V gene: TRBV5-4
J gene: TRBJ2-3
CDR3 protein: ASSLYGSGRDTQY

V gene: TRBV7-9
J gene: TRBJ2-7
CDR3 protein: ASSLTPGQISYEQY

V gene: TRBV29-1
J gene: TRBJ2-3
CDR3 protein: SVPLAGGPDTQY

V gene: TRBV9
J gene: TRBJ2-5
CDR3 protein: ASSVAGTSGGTQETQY

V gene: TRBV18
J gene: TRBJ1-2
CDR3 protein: ASSPTGLSGYT

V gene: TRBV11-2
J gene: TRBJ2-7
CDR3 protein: ASRSRLSSYEQY

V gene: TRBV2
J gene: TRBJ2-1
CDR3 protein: ASIVTSDSNEQF

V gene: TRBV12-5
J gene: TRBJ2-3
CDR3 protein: ASGLAASPSTDTQY

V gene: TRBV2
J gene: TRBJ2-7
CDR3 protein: ASRTGQGRVSYEQY

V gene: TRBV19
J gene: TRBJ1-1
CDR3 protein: ASSTYRKNTEAF

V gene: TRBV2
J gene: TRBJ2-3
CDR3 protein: ASVRRSTDTQY

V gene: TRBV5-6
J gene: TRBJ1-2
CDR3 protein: ASSLNRGRGWYT

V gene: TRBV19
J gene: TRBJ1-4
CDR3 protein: ASTVQGGNEKLF

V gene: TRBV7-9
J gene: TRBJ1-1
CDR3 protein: ASSFDLPRTGVF

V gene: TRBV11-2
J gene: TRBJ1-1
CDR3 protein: ASSLVLGGTEAF

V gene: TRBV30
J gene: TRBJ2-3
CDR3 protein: ACRVGVGTDTQY

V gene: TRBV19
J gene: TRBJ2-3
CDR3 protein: AGSGTGDTQY

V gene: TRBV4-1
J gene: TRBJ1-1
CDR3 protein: ASSQIPGQIQAF

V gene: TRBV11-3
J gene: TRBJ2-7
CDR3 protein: ASSLDTGGPIHEQY

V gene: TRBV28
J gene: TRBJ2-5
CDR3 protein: ASSLAGWYQETQY

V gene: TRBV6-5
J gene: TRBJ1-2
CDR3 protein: ASMSQIYGYT

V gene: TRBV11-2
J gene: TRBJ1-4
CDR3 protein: ASSLTGGDNEKLF

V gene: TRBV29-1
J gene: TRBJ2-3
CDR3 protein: TTGGAGGLTDTQY

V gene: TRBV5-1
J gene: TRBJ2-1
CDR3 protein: ASSTGDLEQF

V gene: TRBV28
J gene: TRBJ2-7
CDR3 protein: ASSLGQPEQY

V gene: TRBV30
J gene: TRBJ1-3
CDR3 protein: ARVGRGHSGNTIY

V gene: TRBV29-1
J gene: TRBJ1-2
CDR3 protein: SVDAGEGGGYT

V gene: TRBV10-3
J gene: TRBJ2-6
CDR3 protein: ATIQGLLGANVLT